This T cell receptor beta chain derives from a study of blood T cell repertoires in COVID-19 (dated by TCRdb to 2020 to 2021). Regarding the study in general: Samples from collaborators originated in the United States, Italy and Spain and spanned both the acute and convalescent phases of COVID-19. Samples were obtained from the ongoing ImmuneRACE study (first 160 participants) and from 1,000 to 1,500 subjects provided by 6 global collaborators. Sample metadata almost always included a de-identified subject ID, COVID-19 status, age in years and sex. The prospective study material was composed of cDNA or gDNA derived from T cells, B-cell-depleted T cells, or PBMCs. Where available, HLA class I and class II types were obtained from metadata supplied by the sample provider rather than from assay-based typing. The repertoires were released in a freely available public database intended as a resource for research on the immune response to SARS-CoV-2. Subjects who had been exposed to COVID-19, were actively infected with it, or had recovered from it provided the deeply sampled blood TCRbeta repertoires that made up the dataset. Results and caveats for the whole study, not just this receptor: How much clinical and demographic metadata was included differed by source and by participant, and the metadata was provided uncurated.

The immunoSEQ Assay, a bias-controlled multiplex PCR, was used to amplify TCRbeta CDR3 regions from genomic DNA. Turning to the authors' computational methods: Nucleated cell counts per sample were estimated from amplification of reference gene primers within the assay. To quantify the absolute abundance of each unique TCRbeta CDR3 rearrangement, sequence reads were collapsed and filtered. For each sample, productive Simpson clonality was calculated as the square root of Simpson's diversity index across productive rearrangements. TCRdb took over this immuneACCESS table, retaining in-frame rearrangements with V and J assigned. Such tables are incomplete; in checked studies, under half of the missing clones stem from an unresolved V gene, and the remainder is unexplained. That table furnishes V, J and clone size, whereas the DNA furnished D and trimming. Recorded for this sample are about 260,000 clones; about nine tenths of them occurred a single time. Of the sample, over 7.5% is held by the ten largest clones.

From its cysteine to its phenylalanine, the CDR3 spans 12 amino acids. Left in the record is the CDR3 DNA by itself, 36 bases read in frame from the first base. CDR1 and CDR2, looked up from the germline V gene, are MRHNA and SNTAGT. The junction shows trimming of 10 bases on V and 7 bases on J, plus 11 bases between the germline ends. Samples from volunteer blood donors who had recovered from COVID-19 were contributed by a second Seattle source. Collaborating institutions collected whole blood in K2EDTA tubes following their own protocols. Collaborator samples were shipped for TCRbeta analysis as frozen whole blood, isolated PBMCs, or DNA extracted from either sample type. About this clone itself: The specificity of this receptor is unknown. No much larger clone is present one base from it, and per-base qualities are unavailable.

Sequencing was performed on peripheral blood. This sequence uses TRBV6-4 and TRBJ1-6; TRBD1 is a weak D gene call, 5 bases matching. The source of this sequence is a man aged 35 to 55 who had recovered from COVID-19. The DNA reads as follows: TGTGCCACCCGGGGGGGGAATTCACCCCTCCACTTT. Its coded protein is CATRGGNSPLHF.